Shown below are 10 T cell receptor beta chains from a single sample sequenced in a study of beta chain features in type 1 diabetes. Study observations and caveats: Moderately but significantly shorter TCRB CDR3s were found in Type 1 diabetes patients in all four CD4+ subsets.

Expressed TCRB transcripts were sequenced after all isolated RNA was converted to cDNA. Produced via immunoSEQ multiplex PCR; TCRdb's table is partial and in-frame only. The sample has around 130,000 clones, roughly 10% seen once. Their cognate antigens are unknown. Sequencing was performed on central memory CD4+ T cells from blood. The receptors come from a man younger than 40 with type 1 diabetes.

The chain carries TRBV6-6 and TRBJ1-2, with 7 bases that match TRBD1. The V gene end was trimmed by 1 base and the J gene end by 1 base; junction bases not matched to a gene: 6. Per germline, CDR1 MNHNY and CDR2 SVGAGI (reference sequence). The CDR3 is 16 amino acids. The CDR3: CASSYWDSLYNYGYTF. The CDR3 bases are TGTGCCAGCAGTTACTGGGACAGTCTGTATAACTATGGCTACACCTTC.

This chain connects TRBV28 to TRBJ1-2; 7 bases are a match to TRBD1. The CDR3 runs to 13 residues. In germline, CDR1 is MDHEN, CDR2 SYDVKM. The V and J ends lost 11 bases and 2 bases, in that order; junction bases with no gene match: 8. This CDR3 is CAASLQGNYGYTF. CDR3 nucleotide sequence: TGTGCCGCGAGCCTACAGGGGAACTATGGCTACACCTTC.

Only a few counts were recorded for this clone. CDR3: CASSPTLRDEAFF. CDR3 coding DNA: TGCGCCAGCAGCCCCACCCTAAGAGATGAAGCTTTCTTT. The rearrangement joins TRBV5-1 to TRBJ1-1; D gene ambiguous. CDR3 length: 13 amino acids. The germline V gene encodes CDR1 SGHRS and CDR2 YFSETQ. V lost 4 bases to trimming and J lost 7 bases, with 14 bases between them. Using reference TRBV5-1 and TRBJ1-1 for the parts outside the CDR3, the full variable domain is KAGVTQTPRYLIKTRGQQVTLSCSPISGHRSVSWYQQTPGQGLQFLFEYFSETQRNKGNFPGRFSGRQFSNSRSEMNVSTLELGDSALYLCASSPTLRDEAFFGQGTRLTVV.

The chain links TRBV7-2 to TRBJ1-3; perhaps TRBD1 as D (6 bases). Between the trimmed V and J ends, which lost 5 bases and 4 bases, there was a span of 9 bases. This CDR3 has 13 residues. Germline loops: CDR1 SGHTA, CDR2 FQGNSA. CDR3 nucleotides: TGTGCCAGCAGCCCACAGGGAGGAAACACCATATATTTT. Residues: CASSPQGGNTIYF.

This clone was detected only a few times. This chain connects TRBV19 to TRBJ2-1; 11 bases are shared with TRBD2. CDR3 size: 17 residues. With V trimmed by 4 bases and J by 7 bases, 12 bases remained unmatched. The germline CDR1 and CDR2 sequences are LNHDA and SQIVND (reference sequence). In DNA, the CDR3 is TGTGCCAGTAGTAACGAGGGTAGCGGGGGGGTTTGGAATGAGCAGTTCTTC. This gives the protein CASSNEGSGGVWNEQFF.

The genes are TRBV4-1 and TRBJ2-3; TRBD2 aligns across 9 bases. The CDR3 is 16 residues long. V was pared by 1 base and J by 2 bases, with 4 bases of the junction left unmatched. The germline CDR1 and CDR2 sequences are MGHRA and YSYEKL. The CDR3 sequence is CASSQAAGGYTDTQYF. Here the CDR3 DNA reads TGCGCCAGCAGCCAAGCAGCGGGGGGCTACACAGATACGCAGTATTTT.

The CDR3 DNA is TGTGCCTGGAGTGTAGGGAGGTCCTATAATTCACCCCTCCACTTT. Translation gives CAWSVGRSYNSPLHF. The rearrangement uses TRBV30 and TRBJ1-6; no firm D call. CDR3 size: 15 residues. The V end was cut by 0 bases, the J end by 1 base, with 7 bases between. CDR1 GTSNPN and CDR2 SVGIG come from the germline V gene (reference sequence).

This clone was counted many times. The V gene is TRBV7-9, the J gene TRBJ2-1, with 14 bases that match TRBD2. Trimming removed 6 bases from V and 6 bases from J; junction bases left unmatched: 1. CDR1 SEHNR and CDR2 FQNEAQ come from the germline V gene (reference sequence). This CDR3 is built from 14 residues. CDR3 residues: CASRTSGGANEQFF. The DNA of the CDR3 is TGTGCCAGCAGGACTAGCGGGGGGGCCAATGAGCAGTTCTTC.

In its sample, this clone was seen a few times. The chain is built from TRBV27 and TRBJ2-1, with D possibly being TRBD1 (6 bases). V lost 3 bases to trimming and J lost 9 bases, with 15 bases between them. Germline CDR1 reads MNHEY; CDR2 reads SMNVEV (reference sequence). The CDR3 extends over 14 amino acids. CDR3 sequence: CASSFFSGGGEQFF. CDR3 DNA sequence: TGTGCCAGCAGTTTCTTTTCTGGGGGCGGTGAGCAGTTCTTC.

This clone has just a few counts. The sample has other DNA sequences that encode this CDR3 too. The chain uses TRBV28 and TRBJ1-5, with D tentatively TRBD1 (5 bases). CDR1 and CDR2 (germline): MDHEN, SYDVKM. The CDR3 has 13 amino acids. Trimming pared 5 bases from V and 7 bases from J, leaving 12 bases between. The CDR3 DNA follows: TGTGCCAGCAGTCTCTCTCAGGGCCAGCCCCAGCATTTT. Translation gives CASSLSQGQPQHF. The full variable domain, completed using reference TRBV28 and TRBJ1-5, is DVKVTQSSRYLVKRTGEKVFLECVQDMDHENMFWYRQDPGLGLRLIYFSYDVKMKEKGDIPEGYSVSREKKERFSLILESASTNQTSMYLCASSLSQGQPQHFGDGTRLSIL.